One sample yielded the 2 T cell receptor beta chains listed below, sequenced in a study of blood T cell repertoires in COVID-19. This table comes from immunoSEQ multiplex PCR, and its TCRdb copy is limited to in-frame clones, with some not included. The sample has roughly 140,000 clones, 70% to 90% seen once; the top ten hold about 5.8%. The material sequenced was peripheral blood. The receptors were sampled from a human donor in a cohort sampled during active COVID-19.

The chain uses TRBV7-9 and TRBJ2-7; a weak D match, TRBD2 (5 bases). The CDR3 has 12 residues. Germline V CDR1 and CDR2: SEHNR, FQNEAQ (reference sequence). V dropped 5 bases and J dropped 4 bases, with 9 bases sitting between them. The CDR3: CASSRGDYEQYF. The CDR3 nucleotides read TGTGCCAGCAGCCGGGGTGATTACGAGCAGTACTTC.

The chain carries TRBV18 and TRBJ2-3, with 7 nucleotides matching TRBD2. V dropped 2 bases and J dropped 0; count of bases not matched to a gene: 14. From germline, CDR1 is KGHSH and CDR2 LQKENI. This CDR3 is built from 19 residues. Here the CDR3 reads CASSPDFQRGSHSTDTQYF. The CDR3 DNA reads TGTGCCAGCTCACCAGACTTCCAGCGGGGCTCGCATAGCACAGATACGCAGTATTTT.